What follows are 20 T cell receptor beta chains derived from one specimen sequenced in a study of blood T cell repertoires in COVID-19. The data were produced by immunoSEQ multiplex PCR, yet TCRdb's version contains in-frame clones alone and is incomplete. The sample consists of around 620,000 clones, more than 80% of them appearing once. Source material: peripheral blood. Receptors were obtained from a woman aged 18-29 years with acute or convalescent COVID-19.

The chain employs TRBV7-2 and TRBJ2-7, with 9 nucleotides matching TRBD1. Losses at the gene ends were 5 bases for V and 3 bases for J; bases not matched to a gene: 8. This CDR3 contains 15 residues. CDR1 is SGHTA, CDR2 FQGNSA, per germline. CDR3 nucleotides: TGTGCCAGCAGCCTATCTCGGACAGGGGTCTACGAGCAGTACTTC. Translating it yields CASSLSRTGVYEQYF. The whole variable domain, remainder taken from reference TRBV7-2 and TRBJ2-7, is GAGVSQSPSNKVTEKGKDVELRCDPISGHTALYWYRQSLGQGLEFLIYFQGNSAPDKSGLPSDRFSAERTGGSVSTLTIQRTQQEDSAVYLCASSLSRTGVYEQYFGPGTRLTVT.

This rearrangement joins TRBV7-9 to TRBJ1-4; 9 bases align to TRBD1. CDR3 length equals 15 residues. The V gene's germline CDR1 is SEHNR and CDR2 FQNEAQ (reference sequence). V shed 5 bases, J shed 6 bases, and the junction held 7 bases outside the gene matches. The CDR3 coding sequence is TGTGCCAGCAGCCCTTACAGGGGGCGAGATGAAAAACTGTTTTTT. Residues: CASSPYRGRDEKLFF.

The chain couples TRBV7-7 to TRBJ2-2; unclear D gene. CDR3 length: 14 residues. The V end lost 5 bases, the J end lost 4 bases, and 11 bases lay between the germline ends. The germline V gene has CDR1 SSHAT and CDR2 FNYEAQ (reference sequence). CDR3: CASSPLPGTGELFF. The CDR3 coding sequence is TGTGCCAGCAGCCCCCTCCCAGGCACCGGGGAGCTGTTTTTT.

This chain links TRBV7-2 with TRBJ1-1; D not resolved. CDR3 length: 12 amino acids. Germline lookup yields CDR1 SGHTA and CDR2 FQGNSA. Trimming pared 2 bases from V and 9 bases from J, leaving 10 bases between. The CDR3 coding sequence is TGTGCCAGCAGCTTATGGCTGAACCAAGCTTTCTTT. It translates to CASSLWLNQAFF.

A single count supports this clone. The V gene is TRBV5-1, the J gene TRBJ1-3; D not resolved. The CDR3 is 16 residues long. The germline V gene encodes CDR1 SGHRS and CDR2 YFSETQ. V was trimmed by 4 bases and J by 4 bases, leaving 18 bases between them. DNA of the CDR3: TGCGCCAGCAGCCCGGGGTCCTCCTGGAGAGGAAACACCATATATTTT. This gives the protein CASSPGSSWRGNTIYF.

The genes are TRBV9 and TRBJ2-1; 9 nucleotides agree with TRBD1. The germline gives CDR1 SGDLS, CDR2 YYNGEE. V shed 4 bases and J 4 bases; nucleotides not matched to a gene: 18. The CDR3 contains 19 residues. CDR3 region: CASSSRLDRGALWYNEQFF. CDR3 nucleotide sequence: TGTGCCAGCAGCTCGCGATTAGACAGGGGGGCATTATGGTACAATGAGCAGTTCTTC. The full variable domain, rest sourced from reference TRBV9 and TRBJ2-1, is DSGVTQTPKHLITATGQRVTLRCSPRSGDLSVYWYQQSLDQGLQFLIQYYNGEERAKGNILERFSAQQFPDLHSELNLSSLELGDSALYFCASSSRLDRGALWYNEQFFGPGTRLTVL.

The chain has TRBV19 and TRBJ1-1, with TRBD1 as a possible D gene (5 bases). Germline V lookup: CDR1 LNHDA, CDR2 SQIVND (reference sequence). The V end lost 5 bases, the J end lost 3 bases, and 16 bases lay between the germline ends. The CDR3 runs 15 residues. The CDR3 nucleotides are TGTGCCAGTAGTGTTAGCAGGGCCTGGGACACTGAAGCTTTCTTT. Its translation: CASSVSRAWDTEAFF.

DNA of the CDR3: TGTGCCAGCAGTCGGCAGGGGTGGGATCAGCCCCAGCATTTT. Its translation: CASSRQGWDQPQHF. The gene calls are TRBV6-5 and TRBJ1-5; D perhaps matches TRBD1 (6 bases). The V end was cut by 5 bases, the J end by 5 bases, with 13 bases between. The CDR3 loop spans 14 amino acids. Germline CDR1 is MNHEY and CDR2 is SVGAGI.

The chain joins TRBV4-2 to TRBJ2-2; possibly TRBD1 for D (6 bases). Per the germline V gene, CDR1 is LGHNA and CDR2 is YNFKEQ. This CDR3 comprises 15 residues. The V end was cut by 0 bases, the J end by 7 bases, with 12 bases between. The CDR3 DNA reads TGTGCCAGCAGCCAAGAGGGGGCGTACGTCGGGGAGCTGTTTTTT. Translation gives CASSQEGAYVGELFF.

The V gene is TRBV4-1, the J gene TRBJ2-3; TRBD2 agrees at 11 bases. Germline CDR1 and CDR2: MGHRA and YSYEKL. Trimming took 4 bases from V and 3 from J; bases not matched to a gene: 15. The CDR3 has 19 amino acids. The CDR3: CASSPQLAGVKVGTDTQYF. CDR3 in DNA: TGCGCCAGCAGCCCTCAACTAGCGGGGGTAAAGGTCGGAACAGATACGCAGTATTTT.

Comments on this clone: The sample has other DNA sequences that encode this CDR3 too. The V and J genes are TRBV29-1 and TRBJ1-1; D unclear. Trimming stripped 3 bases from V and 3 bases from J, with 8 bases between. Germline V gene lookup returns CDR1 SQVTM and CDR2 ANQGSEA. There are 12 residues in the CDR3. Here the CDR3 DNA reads TGCAGCGTTGAGCGGAGAGACACTGAAGCTTTCTTT. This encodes CSVERRDTEAFF.

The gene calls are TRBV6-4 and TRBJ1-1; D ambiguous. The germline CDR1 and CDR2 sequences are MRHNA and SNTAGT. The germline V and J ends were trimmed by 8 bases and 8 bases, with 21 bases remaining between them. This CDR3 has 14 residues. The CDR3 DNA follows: TGTGCCAGCTCGCGCTCCCCCAACAGAAACGAAGCTTTCTTT. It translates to CASSRSPNRNEAFF.

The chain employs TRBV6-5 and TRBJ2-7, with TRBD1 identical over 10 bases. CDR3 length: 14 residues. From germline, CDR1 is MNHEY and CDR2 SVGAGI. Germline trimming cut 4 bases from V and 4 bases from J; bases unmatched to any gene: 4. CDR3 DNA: TGTGCCAGCAGTTGGGACAGGGGCCGATACGAGCAGTACTTC. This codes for CASSWDRGRYEQYF.

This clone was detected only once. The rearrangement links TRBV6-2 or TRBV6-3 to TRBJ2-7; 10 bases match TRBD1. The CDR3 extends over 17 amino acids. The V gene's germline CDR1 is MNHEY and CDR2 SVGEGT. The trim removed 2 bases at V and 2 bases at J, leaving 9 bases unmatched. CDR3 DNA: TGTGCCAGCAGTTACCGAACCGGGACAGGGGATGCCTACGAGCAGTACTTC. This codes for CASSYRTGTGDAYEQYF.

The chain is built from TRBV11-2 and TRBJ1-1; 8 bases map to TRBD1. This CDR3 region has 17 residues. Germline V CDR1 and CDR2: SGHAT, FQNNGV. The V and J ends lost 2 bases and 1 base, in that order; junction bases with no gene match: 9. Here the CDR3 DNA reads TGTGCCAGCAGCTTAAAGCCCCAGGGGGCCGGGAACACTGAAGCTTTCTTT. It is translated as CASSLKPQGAGNTEAFF.

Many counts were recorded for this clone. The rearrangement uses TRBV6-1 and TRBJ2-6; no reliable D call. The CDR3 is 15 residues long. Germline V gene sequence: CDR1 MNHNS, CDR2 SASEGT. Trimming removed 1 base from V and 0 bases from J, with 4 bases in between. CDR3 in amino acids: CASSEESSGANVLTF. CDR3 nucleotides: TGTGCCAGCAGTGAAGAGAGCTCTGGGGCCAACGTCCTGACTTTC.

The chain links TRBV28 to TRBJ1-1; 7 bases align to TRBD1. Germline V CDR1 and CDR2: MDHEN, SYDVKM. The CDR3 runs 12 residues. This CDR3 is CAHGAGGTEAFF. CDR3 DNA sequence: TGTGCTCACGGGGCAGGGGGCACTGAAGCTTTCTTT.

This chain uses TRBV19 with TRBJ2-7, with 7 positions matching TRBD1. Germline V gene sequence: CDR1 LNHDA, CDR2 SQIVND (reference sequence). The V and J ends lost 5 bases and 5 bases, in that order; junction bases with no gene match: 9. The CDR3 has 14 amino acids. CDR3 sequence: CASSDKGASHEQYF. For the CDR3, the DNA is TGTGCCAGTAGTGACAAGGGGGCCTCACACGAGCAGTACTTC.

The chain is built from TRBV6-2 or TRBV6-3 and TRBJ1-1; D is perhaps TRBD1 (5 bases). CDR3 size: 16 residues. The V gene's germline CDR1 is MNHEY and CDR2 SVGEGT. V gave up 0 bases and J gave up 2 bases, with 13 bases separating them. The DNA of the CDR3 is TGTGCCAGCAGTTACTCGGGAAGGGGAGGTAACACTGAAGCTTTCTTT. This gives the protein CASSYSGRGGNTEAFF.

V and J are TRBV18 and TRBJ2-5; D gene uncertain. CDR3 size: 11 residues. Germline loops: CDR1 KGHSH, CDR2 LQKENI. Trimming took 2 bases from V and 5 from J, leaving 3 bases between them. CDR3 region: CASSPSETQYF. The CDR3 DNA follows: TGTGCCAGCTCACCATCGGAGACCCAGTACTTC.